This T cell receptor beta chain was documented in a study of T cell responses to AZD1222 COVID-19 vaccine. Study at large: Second doses were pooled across both intervals (about 4 or about 12 weeks). Regarding the study as a whole: Donors were largely white British and mainly female; clonal diversity was possibly underestimated. Nearly half of spike-specific TCRs reportedly target unmutated variant regions.

About this clone: As yet, its antigen is unknown.

Trimming stripped 2 bases from V and 6 bases from J, with 14 bases between. CDR1 KGHSH and CDR2 LQKENI come from the germline V gene. CDR3 length equals 15 residues. Produced via immunoSEQ multiplex PCR; TCRdb's table is partial and in-frame only. The repertoire includes around 170,000 clones, just over 90% of them detected once, and roughly 0.99% sits in the top ten. The chain recombines TRBV18 with TRBJ1-5; D might be TRBD1 (5 bases). The TCR was taken from an adult in good health. Specimen: peripheral blood, collected on day 0 of AZD1222 vaccination. The CDR3, as DNA: TGTGCCAGCTCACCATCGGGGGGAAGCGTTCAGCCCCAGCATTTT. This sequence encodes CASSPSGGSVQPQHF.